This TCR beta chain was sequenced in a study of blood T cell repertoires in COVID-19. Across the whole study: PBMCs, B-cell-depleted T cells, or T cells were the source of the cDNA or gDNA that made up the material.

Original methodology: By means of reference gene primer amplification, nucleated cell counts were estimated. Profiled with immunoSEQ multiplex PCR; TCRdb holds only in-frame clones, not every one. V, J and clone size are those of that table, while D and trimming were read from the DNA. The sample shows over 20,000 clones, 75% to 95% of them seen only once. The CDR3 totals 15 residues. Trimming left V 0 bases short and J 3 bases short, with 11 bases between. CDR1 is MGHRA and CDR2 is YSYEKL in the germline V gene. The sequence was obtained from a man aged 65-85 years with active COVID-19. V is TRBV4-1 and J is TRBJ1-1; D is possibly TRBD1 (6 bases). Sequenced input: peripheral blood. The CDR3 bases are TGCGCCAGCAGCCAAGACCCCAGGGGCGACACTGAAGCTTTCTTT. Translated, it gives CASSQDPRGDTEAFF.